The 18 T cell receptor beta chains in this list originate from one sample, sequenced in a study of blood T cell repertoires in COVID-19 (dated by TCRdb to about 2020). The library was built by means of the immunoSEQ multiplex PCR assay. TCRdb carries this immuneACCESS record with in-frame sequences only. Its versions omit some clonotypes, under half of them owing to an unresolved V gene in the studies checked, with the rest unexplained. The sample yields hundreds of thousands of clones; roughly 89% were counted once. The top ten clonotypes cover over 6% of the sample. The sample consisted of PBMCs or T cells enriched from blood (not recorded which). The receptors stem from a woman in her forties who had recovered from COVID-19.

V and J are TRBV24-1 and TRBJ2-3, with a possible D match to TRBD1 (5 bases). The V gene lost 7 bases and the J gene lost 2 bases, with 12 bases spanning the gap. Germline assignment: CDR1 KGHDR and CDR2 SFDVKD. This CDR3 spans 14 amino acids. The CDR3 sequence: CATSEATATDTQYF. In DNA, the CDR3 is TGTGCCACCAGCGAAGCGACAGCCACAGATACGCAGTATTTT.

This chain connects TRBV19 to TRBJ2-1; 7 bases agree with TRBD2. Germline V gene lookup returns CDR1 LNHDA and CDR2 SQIVND (reference sequence). The ends lost 10 bases at V and 4 bases at J; junction bases unmatched: 10. This CDR3 comprises 14 residues. CDR3 in DNA: TGTGCCACCTCTGGGCTAGCGGAGTACAATGAGCAGTTCTTC. This gives the protein CATSGLAEYNEQFF.

The CDR3: CASSDYRGPNEKLFF. The DNA of the CDR3 is TGTGCCAGCAGTGACTACAGGGGACCTAATGAAAAACTGTTTTTT. This chain connects TRBV25-1 to TRBJ1-4, with 7 nucleotides matching TRBD1. V lost 3 bases to trimming and J lost 3 bases; unmatched junction nucleotides: 4. CDR1 is MGHDK, CDR2 SYGVNS, per germline. CDR3 size: 15 residues.

This clone was seen once. The chain uses TRBV2 and TRBJ2-2, with D possibly matching TRBD2 (7 bases). This CDR3 comprises 16 residues. Trimming took 3 bases from V and 6 from J, leaving 17 bases between them. The germline CDR1 and CDR2 sequences are SNHLY and FYNNEI. This CDR3 is CASSDWGGVGAGELFF. The CDR3 bases are TGTGCCAGCAGTGATTGGGGGGGCGTGGGAGCCGGGGAGCTGTTTTTT.

This clone showed up just a few times. The chain employs TRBV20-1 and TRBJ2-5; D is unresolved. The V end lost 7 bases, the J end lost 2 bases, and 8 bases lay between the germline ends. CDR3 length equals 11 residues. CDR1 is DFQATT and CDR2 is SNEGSKA in the germline V gene (reference sequence). The CDR3 DNA reads TGCAGTGTTACTTTTCAAGAGACCCAGTACTTC. Its protein product is CSVTFQETQYF.

The chain uses TRBV5-1 and TRBJ1-1; unclear D gene. The V gene lost 1 base and the J gene lost 4 bases, with 17 bases spanning the gap. There are 16 residues in the CDR3. Germline V gene data show CDR1 as SGHRS and CDR2 as YFSETQ. The DNA of the CDR3 is TGCGCCAGCAGCTTGATGGGCGGGGTGGGATTCACTGAAGCTTTCTTT. Protein: CASSLMGGVGFTEAFF.

In its sample, this clone was seen once. The chain employs TRBV7-2 and TRBJ2-2; 8 bases align to TRBD1. The trim removed 5 bases at V and 0 bases at J, leaving 2 bases unmatched. In germline, CDR1 is SGHTA, CDR2 FQGNSA. CDR3 length: 15 amino acids. The CDR3 region is CASSHRGTNTGELFF. The CDR3 nucleotides are TGTGCCAGCAGCCACAGGGGGACGAACACCGGGGAGCTGTTTTTT.

CDR3 loop: CASSLFQDLNTEAFF. The CDR3 bases are TGTGCCAGCAGTTTATTTCAGGACTTGAACACTGAAGCTTTCTTT. The chain combines TRBV28 with TRBJ1-1; D unclear. Germline loops: CDR1 MDHEN, CDR2 SYDVKM. Trimming shortened V by 1 base and J by 0 bases, and 9 bases separated the two germline ends. The CDR3 loop spans 15 amino acids.

This clone was recorded a few times. J is TRBJ2-7 and V is TRBV9, with D hard to call. The CDR3 length is 12 residues. Germline V gene data show CDR1 as SGDLS and CDR2 as YYNGEE. V was pared by 4 bases and J by 6 bases, with 11 bases between. CDR3 nucleotides: TGTGCCAGCAGCCCAAAAGCCCGCGAGCAGTACTTC. It specifies CASSPKAREQYF.

The CDR3 coding sequence is TGTGCCAGCAGTCTAGCGGGACTCGCTTATGGCTACACCTTC. It translates to CASSLAGLAYGYTF. The chain uses TRBV25-1 and TRBJ1-2, with D possibly TRBD1 on 5 matching bases. The CDR3 contains 14 residues. V was pared by 5 bases and J by 5 bases, with 15 bases between. CDR1 is MGHDK, CDR2 SYGVNS, per germline.

The chain uses TRBV7-2 and TRBJ2-2; no clear D gene. Germline V gives CDR1 SGHTA, CDR2 FQGNSA. The CDR3 spans 14 residues. V was pared by 1 base and J by 3 bases, with 6 bases between. In DNA form, the CDR3 reads TGTGCCAGCAGCTTAGTACTGGACACCGGGGAGCTGTTTTTT. Translation: CASSLVLDTGELFF.

The chain is built from TRBV5-4 and TRBJ2-1, with TRBD2 matching over 8 bases. Germline V CDR1 and CDR2: SGHNT, YYREEE (reference sequence). V lost 3 bases and J lost 2; bases outside the gene matches: 10. The CDR3 extends over 17 amino acids. The CDR3, as DNA: TGTGCCAGCAGCTCCGGGATGGGGACTAGTGCCTACAATGAGCAGTTCTTC. It is translated as CASSSGMGTSAYNEQFF.

This chain uses TRBV5-1 with TRBJ2-5; maybe TRBD1 (7 bases). Germline V CDR1 and CDR2: SGHRS, YFSETQ. There are 14 residues in the CDR3. Trimming removed 4 bases at V and 2 bases at J, with 12 bases between. DNA for the CDR3: TGCGCCAGCAGCGGCGGGACAGTTCAAGAGACCCAGTACTTC. Residues: CASSGGTVQETQYF. Variable domain in full (rest from reference TRBV5-1 and TRBJ2-5): KAGVTQTPRYLIKTRGQQVTLSCSPISGHRSVSWYQQTPGQGLQFLFEYFSETQRNKGNFPGRFSGRQFSNSRSEMNVSTLELGDSALYLCASSGGTVQETQYFGPGTRLLVL.

The chain has TRBV6-1 and TRBJ2-5; 11 nucleotides agree with TRBD1. Germline V CDR1 and CDR2: MNHNS, SASEGT. V lost 3 bases, J lost 4 bases, and 1 base stayed unmatched. This CDR3 region has 14 residues. The CDR3 bases are TGTGCCAGCAGTGAGGACAGGGGGCTAGAGACCCAGTACTTC. This encodes CASSEDRGLETQYF.

This chain connects TRBV5-1 to TRBJ1-3; D is uncertain. The CDR3 consists of 14 residues. CDR1 SGHRS and CDR2 YFSETQ come from the germline V gene. Trimming stripped 0 bases from V and 0 bases from J, with 4 bases between. The CDR3 region is CASSLASSGNTIYF. The CDR3 DNA follows: TGCGCCAGCAGCTTGGCCAGCTCTGGAAACACCATATATTTT.

This clone was observed a few times. The rearrangement uses TRBV11-2 and TRBJ1-4; 7 nucleotides match TRBD1. The germline gives CDR1 SGHAT, CDR2 FQNNGV. CDR3 length equals 16 residues. V was pared by 1 base and J by 4 bases, with 6 bases of the junction left unmatched. This CDR3 is CASSLARTGINEKLFF. For the CDR3, the DNA is TGTGCCAGCAGCTTAGCCAGGACAGGAATTAATGAAAAACTGTTTTTT.

This clone was counted only a few times. This chain links TRBV19 with TRBJ2-1, with 7 positions matching TRBD2. The CDR3 spans 16 residues. Trimming at V came to 1 base and at J to 5 bases, leaving 8 bases not matched to a gene. Germline V gene lookup returns CDR1 LNHDA and CDR2 SQIVND (reference sequence). CDR3 residues: CASSIGGGSSNNEQFF. The CDR3 nucleotides are TGTGCCAGTAGTATAGGCGGCGGGAGCAGTAACAATGAGCAGTTCTTC.

The chain combines TRBV28 with TRBJ1-5; a weak D match, TRBD1 (5 bases). V lost 7 bases and J lost 2, with 12 bases in between. Germline V gives CDR1 MDHEN, CDR2 SYDVKM. The CDR3 is 14 residues long. CDR3 bases: TGTGCCAGCACACCGGGGGGGGGCAATCAGCCCCAGCATTTT. It is translated as CASTPGGGNQPQHF. Complete variable domain (other parts from reference TRBV28 and TRBJ1-5): DVKVTQSSRYLVKRTGEKVFLECVQDMDHENMFWYRQDPGLGLRLIYFSYDVKMKEKGDIPEGYSVSREKKERFSLILESASTNQTSMYLCASTPGGGNQPQHFGDGTRLSIL.